This T cell receptor beta chain comes out of a study of blood T cells in healthy people across ages. Study-level points and caveats: Any changes in expanded clonotypes were possibly confounded, as donor CMV status remained unknown. Aged donors had fewer naive CD4+ cells and lower diversity than long-lived donors.

Peripheral blood from each donor was collected in a volume of ten milliliters. PCR was performed a second time for roughly 7 to 12 cycles using a sample-barcoded 5' primer and a J-beta primer mix. Each cDNA molecule, via a template-switch adaptor with 12 random nucleotides, was tagged. TCRdb redid the calling of the 5' RACE reads with MiXCR, one entry per CDR3 protein. The sample yields about 1.8 million distinct CDR3 sequences, about 50% seen once. Germline V CDR1 and CDR2: MDHEN, SYDVKM. Trimming left V 5 bases short and J 4 bases short, with 23 bases between. This CDR3 is built from 17 residues. Turning to this clonotype: The target antigen is unknown.

The receptor's source is a woman aged 35 to 49 in good health. Material for sequencing was blood. The chain joins TRBV28 to TRBJ1-2; D is perhaps TRBD1 (5 bases). In DNA form, the CDR3 reads TGTGCCAGCAGTGATCCGGGGCATGCATTGCCTAGCTATGGCTACACCTTC. Amino acids: CASSDPGHALPSYGYTF.